What follows are 20 T cell receptor beta chains derived from one specimen sequenced in a study of blood T cell repertoires in COVID-19. Sequencing was performed with immunoSEQ multiplex PCR; in TCRdb, only in-frame clones are kept and a portion is missing. Among more than 200,000 clones listed, over 75% were seen once. Sequencing input: peripheral blood. The receptor source for this set is a human donor in a cohort sampled during active COVID-19.

This chain connects TRBV6-6 to TRBJ2-4, with 11 bases lining up with TRBD1. The CDR3 length is 16 residues. The V segment lost 6 bases and the J segment 1 base; nucleotides outside the gene matches: 5. In germline, CDR1 is MNHNY, CDR2 SVGAGI (reference sequence). CDR3 sequence: CASRRTGGIAKNIQYF. The CDR3 nucleotides are TGTGCCAGCAGGAGGACAGGGGGCATTGCCAAAAACATTCAGTACTTC.

The V call is TRBV7-9, the J call TRBJ2-3; unclear D gene. Germline V gene sequence: CDR1 SEHNR, CDR2 FQNEAQ (reference sequence). CDR3 size: 12 residues. V lost 5 bases, J lost 6 bases, and 9 bases lay in between. The CDR3 DNA is TGTGCCAGCAGCCCAACCGGGGATACGCAGTATTTT. It yields the protein CASSPTGDTQYF.

The chain couples TRBV19 to TRBJ1-1, with D perhaps TRBD1 (6 bases). Germline V gene sequence: CDR1 LNHDA, CDR2 SQIVND (reference sequence). The CDR3 totals 13 residues. Trimming stripped 6 bases from V and 2 bases from J, with 10 bases between. The CDR3 DNA reads TGTGCCAGTAGCCAGACAGGTAACACTGAAGCTTTCTTT. Translation gives CASSQTGNTEAFF.

The chain links TRBV19 to TRBJ2-3; D remains ambiguous. The CDR3 sequence is 12 residues long. Trimming removed 4 bases from V and 5 bases from J, with 7 bases in between. Germline V gene sequence: CDR1 LNHDA, CDR2 SQIVND (reference sequence). CDR3 coding DNA: TGTGCCAGTAGTACCGTCGGAGATACGCAGTATTTT. As protein: CASSTVGDTQYF.

The chain joins TRBV28 to TRBJ1-5; D not resolved. Germline assignment: CDR1 MDHEN and CDR2 SYDVKM. This CDR3 contains 14 residues. V lost 7 bases to trimming and J lost 2 bases, with 12 bases between them. The CDR3 loop reads CASTTWQGNQPQHF. As DNA, the CDR3 is TGTGCCAGCACCACGTGGCAGGGCAATCAGCCCCAGCATTTT.

The chain links TRBV27 to TRBJ1-1; 12 nucleotides match TRBD1. The V gene's germline CDR1 is MNHEY and CDR2 SMNVEV (reference sequence). Trimming cost V 3 bases and J 3 bases; bases outside gene matches: 5. This CDR3 region has 16 residues. The CDR3 bases are TGTGCCAGCAGTTTCCCGGGACAGGGGGCCTACACTGAAGCTTTCTTT. This encodes CASSFPGQGAYTEAFF.

The chain links TRBV19 to TRBJ2-7; 7 nucleotides line up with TRBD1. Germline V CDR1 and CDR2: LNHDA, SQIVND (reference sequence). The trim removed 4 bases at V and 3 bases at J, leaving 12 bases unmatched. The CDR3 loop spans 16 amino acids. DNA of the CDR3: TGTGCCAGTAGTACTTCCCCGAGACAGGGCCTCTACGAGCAGTACTTC. Translating it yields CASSTSPRQGLYEQYF. Based on the CDR3 plus reference TRBV19 and TRBJ2-7, the full variable domain is DGGITQSPKYLFRKEGQNVTLSCEQNLNHDAMYWYRQDPGQGLRLIYYSQIVNDFQKGDIAEGYSVSREKKESFPLTVTSAQKNPTAFYLCASSTSPRQGLYEQYFGPGTRLTVT.

V is TRBV4-2 and J is TRBJ1-6; the D is unclear. Germline V lookup: CDR1 LGHNA, CDR2 YNFKEQ. This CDR3 has 16 amino acids. V lost 0 bases to trimming and J lost 0 bases, with 6 bases between them. The CDR3 protein is CASSQEGSSYNSPLHF. The DNA of the CDR3 is TGTGCCAGCAGCCAAGAGGGGAGCTCCTATAATTCACCCCTCCACTTT.

The chain has TRBV7-9 and TRBJ1-2, with 8 bases lining up with TRBD1. The CDR3 runs 15 residues. Trimming cost V 2 bases and J 2 bases; bases outside gene matches: 4. CDR1 and CDR2 (germline): SEHNR, FQNEAQ (reference sequence). The chain's CDR3 is CASSLQGAGNYGYTF. The CDR3 nucleotides are TGTGCCAGCAGCTTACAGGGGGCTGGGAACTATGGCTACACCTTC.

This sequence joins TRBV7-9 and TRBJ1-1; TRBD1 matches 7 bases. Germline CDR1 and CDR2: SEHNR and FQNEAQ (reference sequence). The trim removed 4 bases at V and 4 bases at J, leaving 12 bases unmatched. CDR3 size: 16 residues. CDR3 sequence reads: CASSSPADRSFTEAFF. The CDR3 DNA reads as TGTGCCAGCAGCTCCCCCGCGGACAGGTCCTTCACTGAAGCTTTCTTT. Combining the CDR3 with reference TRBV7-9 and TRBJ1-1 gives the whole variable domain DTGVSQNPRHKITKRGQNVTFRCDPISEHNRLYWYRQTLGQGPEFLTYFQNEAQLEKSRLLSDRFSAERPKGSFSTLEIQRTEQGDSAMYLCASSSPADRSFTEAFFGQGTRLTVV.

This clone was counted between two and nine times. This rearrangement joins TRBV11-2 to TRBJ1-1, with a tentative D call TRBD1 (5 bases). From germline, CDR1 is SGHAT and CDR2 FQNNGV. V lost 0 bases and J 11 bases, leaving 10 bases between the germline ends. This CDR3 is built from 12 residues. The CDR3 region is CASSLEKGRAFF. The DNA of the CDR3 is TGTGCCAGCAGCTTAGAGAAGGGGCGGGCTTTCTTT.

This clone was seen a single time. The chain joins TRBV9 to TRBJ2-3, with 8 bases identical to TRBD2. Germline trimming cut 4 bases from V and 1 base from J; bases unmatched to any gene: 2. The length of the CDR3 is 14 residues. Germline CDR1 and CDR2: SGDLS and YYNGEE. The CDR3 sequence: CASSKAGGTDTQYF. The CDR3 DNA reads as TGTGCCAGCAGCAAAGCGGGGGGCACAGATACGCAGTATTTT. Based on the CDR3 plus reference TRBV9 and TRBJ2-3, the full variable domain is DSGVTQTPKHLITATGQRVTLRCSPRSGDLSVYWYQQSLDQGLQFLIQYYNGEERAKGNILERFSAQQFPDLHSELNLSSLELGDSALYFCASSKAGGTDTQYFGPGTRLTVL.

V usage is TRBV20-1 and J usage is TRBJ1-1; D may be TRBD1 (5 bases). The CDR3 runs 11 residues. V lost 4 bases and J 6 bases, leaving 9 bases between the germline ends. Germline V gene sequence: CDR1 DFQATT, CDR2 SNEGSKA (reference sequence). In DNA form, the CDR3 reads TGCAGTGCTATAGGGGATCCTGAAGCTTTCTTT. Translating gives CSAIGDPEAFF.

The CDR3: CASSEVYAGSTQYF. For the CDR3, the DNA is TGTGCCAGCAGTGAAGTCTATGCCGGTAGTACGCAGTATTTT. This sequence joins TRBV6-4 and TRBJ2-3; D gene ambiguous. The CDR3 covers 14 residues. Trimming took 3 bases from V and 8 from J, leaving 15 bases between them. Germline CDR1 MRHNA, CDR2 SNTAGT.

V and J are TRBV10-3 and TRBJ1-2, with no clear D. V was pared by 0 bases and J by 0 bases, with 11 bases between. This CDR3 has 16 amino acids. The germline V gene has CDR1 ENHRY and CDR2 SYGVKD. Here the CDR3 reads CAISESNEGANYGYTF. In DNA form, the CDR3 reads TGTGCCATCAGTGAGTCGAACGAGGGAGCTAACTATGGCTACACCTTC.

This chain joins TRBV7-2 and TRBJ2-7; TRBD1 agrees at 8 bases. This CDR3 has 14 residues. After removal of 5 bases from V and 0 bases from J, the junction contained 3 bases not matched to a gene. CDR1 is SGHTA, CDR2 FQGNSA, per germline. The CDR3 DNA follows: TGTGCCAGCAGCCGGGACAGGAGCTCCTACGAGCAGTACTTC. Protein sequence: CASSRDRSSYEQYF.

The gene calls are TRBV28 and TRBJ2-7, with 8 bases matching TRBD1. The CDR3 contains 12 residues. The germline V gene has CDR1 MDHEN and CDR2 SYDVKM. The ends lost 6 bases at V and 4 bases at J; junction bases unmatched: 2. The chain's CDR3 is CASRGQVYEQYF. In DNA, the CDR3 is TGTGCCAGCAGGGGACAGGTATACGAGCAGTACTTC.

This clone was found once. The chain is built from TRBV7-6 and TRBJ2-3, with D possibly TRBD2 on 5 matching bases. The germline V and J ends were trimmed by 2 bases and 4 bases, with 19 bases remaining between them. Looked up from germline, CDR1 is SGHVS and CDR2 is FNYEAQ. CDR3 size: 17 residues. The DNA for the CDR3 is TGTGCCAGCAGCTTACTCGAAGCGGTCCTCGACCCAGATACGCAGTATTTT. Encoded protein: CASSLLEAVLDPDTQYF.

The chain employs TRBV7-2 and TRBJ2-5; the match to TRBD2 covers 8 bases. This CDR3 region has 15 residues. In germline, CDR1 is SGHTA, CDR2 FQGNSA. The J segment lost 2 bases and the V segment lost 1 base, leaving 3 bases of the junction unmatched. For the CDR3, the DNA is TGTGCCAGCAGCTTAGATCCTAGCGGGCAAGAGACCCAGTACTTC. It yields the protein CASSLDPSGQETQYF.

The chain uses TRBV5-1 and TRBJ2-7; D may be TRBD2 (5 bases). This CDR3 spans 20 amino acids. The V gene's germline CDR1 is SGHRS and CDR2 YFSETQ. With 2 bases removed from V and 5 bases from J, the gap between germline ends came to 32 bases. CDR3 in DNA: TGCGCCAGCAGCTTACGACCCCCAGGACGGGAAGGACCACTCTTAGACGAGCAGTACTTC. It codes for CASSLRPPGREGPLLDEQYF. Combining the CDR3 with reference TRBV5-1 and TRBJ2-7 gives the whole variable domain KAGVTQTPRYLIKTRGQQVTLSCSPISGHRSVSWYQQTPGQGLQFLFEYFSETQRNKGNFPGRFSGRQFSNSRSEMNVSTLELGDSALYLCASSLRPPGREGPLLDEQYFGPGTRLTVT.